The 24 T cell receptor beta chains given below trace back to one sample, sequenced in a study of blood T cell repertoires in COVID-19. Profiled with immunoSEQ multiplex PCR; TCRdb holds only in-frame clones, not every one. The repertoire holds roughly 300,000 clones, with about nine tenths as singletons. The material sequenced was PBMCs or T cells enriched from blood (not recorded which). Receptors originate from a woman aged 18-29 years who had recovered from COVID-19.

This clone has just one count. The rearrangement joins TRBV19 to TRBJ1-1; 10 bases map to TRBD1. This CDR3 contains 14 residues. The V and J ends lost 2 bases and 5 bases, in that order; junction bases with no gene match: 2. CDR1 and CDR2 (germline): LNHDA, SQIVND (reference sequence). This CDR3 is CASSIRDRGTEAFF. The CDR3, as DNA: TGTGCCAGTAGTATACGGGACAGGGGAACTGAAGCTTTCTTT.

The chain recombines TRBV7-9 with TRBJ1-1, with 10 bases that match TRBD1. Germline V gene data show CDR1 as SEHNR and CDR2 as FQNEAQ (reference sequence). The trim removed 5 bases at V and 1 base at J, leaving 7 bases unmatched. There are 16 residues in the CDR3. The CDR3 DNA follows: TGTGCCAGCAGCAAGACAGGGGGCGTAACGAACACTGAAGCTTTCTTT. This codes for CASSKTGGVTNTEAFF.

J is TRBJ2-5 and V is TRBV19; D is perhaps TRBD2 (5 bases). The CDR3 totals 13 residues. Germline V gene sequence: CDR1 LNHDA, CDR2 SQIVND (reference sequence). Trimming took off 3 bases at V and 3 bases at J, with 8 bases between the two ends. CDR3 sequence (DNA): TGTGCCAGTAGTATCGTCGGGAAAGAGACCCAGTACTTC. Amino acids: CASSIVGKETQYF.

The rearrangement links TRBV6-5 to TRBJ1-2; 7 bases align to TRBD1. Germline V gene lookup returns CDR1 MNHEY and CDR2 SVGAGI. The length of the CDR3 is 13 residues. V shed 5 bases, J shed 4 bases, and the junction held 4 bases outside the gene matches. The CDR3: CASSPGQAYGYTF. The CDR3 DNA reads TGTGCCAGCAGTCCCGGACAGGCCTATGGCTACACCTTC.

This chain connects TRBV10-1 to TRBJ1-2; 10 bases map to TRBD1. The CDR3 is 13 amino acids. CDR1 is WNHNN, CDR2 SYGVQD, per germline (reference sequence). After removal of 6 bases from V and 4 bases from J, the junction contained 2 bases not matched to a gene. The CDR3 DNA reads as TGCGCCAGCAGCCGGGACAGGGGCTATGGCTACACCTTC. Translation: CASSRDRGYGYTF.

The chain joins TRBV5-6 to TRBJ2-7; maybe TRBD2 (5 bases). Trimming took off 1 base at V and 4 bases at J, with 12 bases between the two ends. The germline gives CDR1 SGHDT, CDR2 YYEEEE. The CDR3 loop spans 14 amino acids. Written as DNA, the CDR3 is TGTGCCAGCAGCTTGCGAGGGTTGGGGTACGAGCAGTACTTC. Protein product: CASSLRGLGYEQYF.

A few counts support this clone. In DNA, the CDR3 is TGTGCCAGCAGCTTAGCAGGGGGCGAAGCTTTCTTT. This gives the protein CASSLAGGEAFF. This chain links TRBV7-2 with TRBJ1-1; 7 bases fit TRBD1. The germline gives CDR1 SGHTA, CDR2 FQGNSA. The CDR3 is made up of 12 amino acids. Losses at the gene ends were 0 bases for V and 8 bases for J; bases not matched to a gene: 0.

The rearrangement uses TRBV5-1 and TRBJ1-3; D may be TRBD1 (6 bases). Trimming removed 2 bases from V and 10 bases from J, with 13 bases in between. Germline V gene lookup returns CDR1 SGHRS and CDR2 YFSETQ. The CDR3 has 13 residues. CDR3 nucleotide sequence: TGCGCCAGCAGCTTATCCTGGCAGGGGACCATATATTTT. The encoded protein is CASSLSWQGTIYF.

The chain joins TRBV2 to TRBJ2-1; 7 bases agree with TRBD2. The CDR3 runs to 14 residues. Germline V CDR1 and CDR2: SNHLY, FYNNEI. Trimming took 5 bases from V and 4 from J; bases not matched to a gene: 5. The CDR3 spells CASSPSGVYNEQFF. The CDR3 DNA follows: TGTGCCAGCAGTCCCAGCGGGGTATACAATGAGCAGTTCTTC.

The sample holds one count of this clone. The chain is built from TRBV5-1 and TRBJ2-1, with D uncertain. Germline V CDR1 and CDR2: SGHRS, YFSETQ. The CDR3 loop spans 14 amino acids. Trimming took off 0 bases at V and 8 bases at J, with 12 bases between the two ends. The CDR3 protein is CASSLGLINDEQFF. The CDR3 DNA is TGCGCCAGCAGCTTGGGGCTTATCAACGATGAGCAGTTCTTC.

This chain links TRBV7-9 with TRBJ1-1, with D possibly TRBD1 on 5 matching bases. This CDR3 has 15 residues. V lost 1 base and J lost 10, with 19 bases in between. Germline CDR1 and CDR2: SEHNR and FQNEAQ (reference sequence). CDR3 bases: TGTGCCAGCAGCTTAGAAGGGGCCCCATCCCGTGGAGCTTTCTTT. Translated, it gives CASSLEGAPSRGAFF. The full variable domain, with the rest looked up from reference TRBV7-9 and TRBJ1-1, is DTGVSQNPRHKITKRGQNVTFRCDPISEHNRLYWYRQTLGQGPEFLTYFQNEAQLEKSRLLSDRFSAERPKGSFSTLEIQRTEQGDSAMYLCASSLEGAPSRGAFFGQGTRLTVV.

This clone was seen only once. V is TRBV24-1 and J is TRBJ2-1, with D tentatively TRBD2 (6 bases). This CDR3 comprises 16 residues. Germline V gene sequence: CDR1 KGHDR, CDR2 SFDVKD. With 2 bases removed from V and 12 bases from J, the gap between germline ends came to 22 bases. In DNA, the CDR3 is TGTGCCACCAGTGATTCTGAGCGGGCGACCGACCTCGTGCAGTTCTTC. Protein sequence: CATSDSERATDLVQFF.

The chain uses TRBV10-3 and TRBJ1-1, with D uncertain. The CDR3 covers 18 residues. Germline loops: CDR1 ENHRY, CDR2 SYGVKD. Between the trimmed V and J ends, which lost 0 bases and 0 bases, there was a span of 17 bases. The CDR3 bases are TGTGCCATCAGTGAGTCGGGGTTGTGGAGGACTGTGAACACTGAAGCTTTCTTT. As protein: CAISESGLWRTVNTEAFF.

The rearrangement uses TRBV27 and TRBJ1-2, with 8 nucleotides matching TRBD1. The length of the CDR3 is 13 residues. Germline V gives CDR1 MNHEY, CDR2 SMNVEV (reference sequence). The trim removed 5 bases at V and 13 bases at J, leaving 12 bases unmatched. The CDR3 DNA sequence: TGTGCCAGCAGTCCCTACCCGGACAGGGAGCTCACCTTC. Amino acids: CASSPYPDRELTF.

In its sample, this clone was seen once. The chain has TRBV7-9 and TRBJ2-2; D unclear. The CDR3 spans 17 residues. V shed 2 bases and J shed 0 bases, with 13 bases lying between them. Germline V gene lookup returns CDR1 SEHNR and CDR2 FQNEAQ (reference sequence). CDR3 protein: CASSLMAVSSNTGELFF. The DNA for the CDR3 is TGTGCCAGCAGCTTAATGGCGGTATCGTCGAACACCGGGGAGCTGTTTTTT.

The chain couples TRBV27 to TRBJ2-7, with 13 bases identical to TRBD2. Germline CDR1 is MNHEY and CDR2 is SMNVEV (reference sequence). This CDR3 is built from 14 residues. The J segment lost 7 bases and the V segment lost 7 bases, leaving 7 bases of the junction unmatched. The CDR3 nucleotides are TGTGCCAGCATCCCTCGGACTAGCGGGGGAGAGCAGTACTTC. Its protein product is CASIPRTSGGEQYF.

This chain connects TRBV25-1 to TRBJ1-6; 7 bases fit TRBD1. V shed 4 bases, J shed 11 bases, and the junction held 5 bases outside the gene matches. The CDR3 contains 13 residues. Germline V gene sequence: CDR1 MGHDK, CDR2 SYGVNS. The CDR3 sequence: CASSVTGETPLHF. DNA for the CDR3: TGTGCCAGCAGTGTAACAGGGGAAACACCCCTCCACTTT.

V gene TRBV24-1 combines with J gene TRBJ1-2; 7 bases are a match to TRBD1. V was pared by 0 bases and J by 6 bases, with 3 bases of the junction left unmatched. The CDR3 spans 14 residues. The germline CDR1 and CDR2 sequences are KGHDR and SFDVKD. This CDR3 reads CATSDLGTENGYTF. The CDR3 bases are TGTGCCACCAGTGATTTGGGGACAGAGAATGGCTACACCTTC.

The chain employs TRBV9 and TRBJ1-2, with TRBD1 as a possible D gene (5 bases). Trimming left V 10 bases short and J 7 bases short, with 23 bases between. Germline V gene data show CDR1 as SGDLS and CDR2 as YYNGEE. The CDR3 is made up of 14 amino acids. The CDR3 sequence: CAGGGGSVSCGYTF. The CDR3 region has the DNA TGTGCCGGCGGGGGAGGGAGCGTAAGTTGTGGCTACACCTTC.

This chain uses TRBV7-3 with TRBJ2-2, with D unresolved. CDR3 size: 14 residues. Germline CDR1 and CDR2: SGHTA and FQGTGA. V lost 4 bases and J 6 bases, leaving 12 bases between the germline ends. This chain's CDR3 is CASSYTSTAGELFF. For the CDR3, the DNA is TGTGCCAGCAGCTACACAAGTACCGCCGGGGAGCTGTTTTTT.

This clone appeared a single time. The chain's CDR3 is CASSVELAGGLSTDTQYF. The CDR3 nucleotides are TGTGCCAGCAGTGTGGAACTAGCGGGAGGCCTTAGCACAGATACGCAGTATTTT. This chain joins TRBV6-1 and TRBJ2-3; 12 nucleotides agree with TRBD2. J was trimmed by 0 bases and V by 4 bases; bases with no gene match: 8. Germline-derived CDR1 and CDR2 are MNHNS and SASEGT. The CDR3 extends over 18 amino acids.

This rearrangement joins TRBV6-1 to TRBJ2-7, with 7 bases that match TRBD2. CDR1 is MNHNS and CDR2 is SASEGT in the germline V gene. The J segment lost 4 bases and the V segment lost 0 bases, leaving 9 bases of the junction unmatched. The CDR3 sequence is 16 residues long. The CDR3 region is CASSEAIGPGRYEQYF. CDR3 bases: TGTGCCAGCAGTGAAGCGATAGGACCCGGGAGGTACGAGCAGTACTTC.

J is TRBJ1-2 and V is TRBV5-4; 9 bases align to TRBD1. Trimming cost V 5 bases and J 4 bases; bases outside gene matches: 9. The CDR3 sequence is 15 residues long. Looked up from germline, CDR1 is SGHNT and CDR2 is YYREEE (reference sequence). CDR3 DNA: TGTGCCAGCAGGGGCCCGACAGGGGGATTCTATGGCTACACCTTC. Encoded protein: CASRGPTGGFYGYTF.

V usage is TRBV7-2 and J usage is TRBJ1-6; 9 nucleotides line up with TRBD1. J was trimmed by 5 bases and V by 5 bases; bases with no gene match: 4. The CDR3 loop spans 15 amino acids. Germline CDR1 SGHTA, CDR2 FQGNSA. The CDR3 region is CASSVQGADNSPLHF. The CDR3 bases are TGTGCCAGCAGCGTACAGGGGGCGGATAATTCACCCCTCCACTTT.